This T cell receptor beta chain was identified during a study of T cells in Graves' hyperthyroidism and ophthalmopathy. Diagnostic decisions used clinical symptoms, serum thyroxine and TRAb, thyroid ultrasound and orbital computed tomography. Fresh peripheral blood, 9.5 to 10 ml of it, supplied the PBMCs. Amplification of TCR beta CDR3 regions used RNA as the template. A set of HTBI primers served as the primers for a first-round RT-PCR of the TCR CDR3. TCRdb recomputed calls from the multiplex PCR reads with MiXCR, one row per CDR3 protein. The data show a few hundred thousand distinct CDR3 sequences, about 14% seen once. To note about this clonotype: Antigen specificity is unknown.

There are 14 residues in the CDR3. The V gene lost 9 bases and the J gene lost 4 bases, with 16 bases spanning the gap. Germline V lookup: CDR1 LNHDA, CDR2 SQIVND (reference sequence). Overall study findings and caveats: Onset of ophthalmopathy came a median roughly 6.9 months after the model predicted it. Clonotypes that were expanded in thyroid above 0.001 mostly appeared in blood too.

This receptor was taken from a woman between 25 and 40 years old with Graves' ophthalmopathy. V and J are TRBV19 and TRBJ2-1; TRBD1 or TRBD2 may be the D gene (6 bases each). Sequencing input: blood. The CDR3 is CASLRGPGYNEQFF. The CDR3 DNA follows: TGTGCCAGCCTCCGGGGGCCGGGTTACAATGAGCAGTTCTTC.